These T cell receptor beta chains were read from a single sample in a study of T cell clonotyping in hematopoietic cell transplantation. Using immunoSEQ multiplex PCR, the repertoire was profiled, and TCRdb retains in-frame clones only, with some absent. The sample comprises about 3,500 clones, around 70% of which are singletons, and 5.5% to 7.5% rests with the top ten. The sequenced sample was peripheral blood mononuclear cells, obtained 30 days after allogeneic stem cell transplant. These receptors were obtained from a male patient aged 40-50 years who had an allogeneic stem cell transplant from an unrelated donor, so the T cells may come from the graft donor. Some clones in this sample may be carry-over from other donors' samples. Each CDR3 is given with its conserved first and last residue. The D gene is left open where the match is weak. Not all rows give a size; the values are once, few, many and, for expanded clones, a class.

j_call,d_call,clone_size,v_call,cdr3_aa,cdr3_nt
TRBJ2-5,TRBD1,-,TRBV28,CASSTGTGGAETQYF,TGTGCCAGCAGTACCGGAACAGGGGGCGCGGAGACCCAGTACTTC
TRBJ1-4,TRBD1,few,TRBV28,CASSYRGRGNEKLFF,TGTGCCAGCAGTTACAGGGGGCGCGGTAATGAAAAACTGTTTTTT
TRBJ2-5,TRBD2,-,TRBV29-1,CSGEGDYGETQYF,TGCAGCGGTGAAGGGGACTACGGGGAGACCCAGTACTTC
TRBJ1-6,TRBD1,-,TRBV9,CASSAGTGNSPLHF,TGTGCCAGCAGCGCCGGGACAGGCAATTCACCCCTCCACTTT
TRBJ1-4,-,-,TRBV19,CASSVRTETNEKLFF,TGTGCCAGTAGTGTAAGGACAGAAACTAATGAAAAACTGTTTTTT
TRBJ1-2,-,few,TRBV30,CAWSRSMGYTF,TGTGCCTGGAGTCGATCGATGGGCTACACCTTC
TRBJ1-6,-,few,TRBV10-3,CATREDSPLHF,TGTGCCACCCGGGAGGATTCACCCCTCCACTTT
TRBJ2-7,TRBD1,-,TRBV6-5,CASSQGAEAGMEQYF,TGTGCCAGCAGTCAGGGGGCCGAGGCCGGAATGGAGCAGTACTTC
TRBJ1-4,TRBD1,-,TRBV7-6,CASSRANRGGEKLFF,TGTGCCAGCAGCCGAGCGAACAGGGGAGGGGAAAAACTGTTTTTT
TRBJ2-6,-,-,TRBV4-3,CASSPLLRRAGANVLTF,TGCGCCAGCAGCCCCCTACTAAGGAGGGCCGGGGCCAACGTCCTGACTTTC
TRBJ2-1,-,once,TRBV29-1,CSVEGGPRSYNEQFF,TGCAGCGTTGAAGGAGGCCCTCGCTCCTACAATGAGCAGTTCTTC
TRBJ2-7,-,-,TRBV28,CASSLTGNEQYF,TGTGCCAGCAGTCTCACGGGGAACGAGCAGTACTTC
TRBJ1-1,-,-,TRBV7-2,CASSLDWDTEAFF,TGTGCCAGCAGCTTAGATTGGGACACTGAAGCTTTCTTT
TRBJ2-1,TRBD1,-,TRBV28,CASSFRTGPGNEQFF,TGTGCCAGCAGTTTCCGGACAGGGCCAGGCAATGAGCAGTTCTTC
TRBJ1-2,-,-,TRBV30,CAWSVGTANYGYTF,TGTGCCTGGAGTGTAGGGACTGCAAACTATGGCTACACCTTC
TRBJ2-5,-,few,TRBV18,CASSPGGETQYF,TGTGCCAGCTCACCAGGGGGGGAGACCCAGTACTTC
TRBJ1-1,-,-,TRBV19,CASSLSPGGRTEVFF,TGTGCCAGTAGCCTATCCCCCGGAGGTCGGACTGAAGTTTTCTTT
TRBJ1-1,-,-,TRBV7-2,CASSLAGMNTEAFF,TGTGCCAGCAGCTTAGCAGGAATGAACACTGAAGCTTTCTTT
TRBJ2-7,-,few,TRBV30,CAWSVRQPPYEQYF,TGTGCCTGGAGTGTACGTCAACCACCATACGAGCAGTACTTC
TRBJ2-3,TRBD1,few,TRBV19,CASGQGPGTQYF,TGTGCCAGTGGACAGGGTCCGGGTACGCAGTATTTT
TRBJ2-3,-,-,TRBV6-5,CASSWGDTQYF,TGTGCCAGCAGCTGGGGGGATACGCAGTATTTT
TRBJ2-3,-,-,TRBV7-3,CASSLGGASTDTQYF,TGTGCCAGCAGCTTAGGCGGGGCCAGCACAGATACGCAGTATTTT
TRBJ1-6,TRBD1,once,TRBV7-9,CASSQGQGNSPLHF,TGTGCCAGCAGCCAAGGACAGGGAAATTCACCCCTCCACTTT
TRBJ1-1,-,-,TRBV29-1,CSVEDQEGVDTEAFF,TGCAGCGTTGAAGATCAGGAGGGGGTGGACACTGAAGCTTTCTTT
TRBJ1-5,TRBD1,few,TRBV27,CASTRQGNSNQPQHF,TGTGCCAGCACTAGACAGGGAAACAGCAATCAGCCCCAGCATTTT
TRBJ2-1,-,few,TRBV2,CASPASSYNEQFF,TGTGCCAGCCCAGCAAGCTCCTACAATGAGCAGTTCTTC
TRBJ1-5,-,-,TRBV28,CASKGYSNQPQHF,TGTGCCAGTAAGGGTTATAGCAATCAGCCCCAGCATTTT
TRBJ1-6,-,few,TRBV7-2,CASSLVGPPNSPLHF,TGTGCCAGCAGCTTAGTGGGACCGCCAAATTCACCCCTCCACTTT
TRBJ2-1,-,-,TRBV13,CASSPTEGAYNEQFF,TGTGCCAGCAGCCCCACAGAGGGAGCGTACAATGAGCAGTTCTTC
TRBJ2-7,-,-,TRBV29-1,CSVTRVSSYEQYF,TGCAGCGTCACCCGTGTCAGCTCCTACGAGCAGTACTTC
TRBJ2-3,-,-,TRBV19,CASSSSGTAGGTQYF,TGTGCCAGCTCTTCTTCCGGGACAGCCGGGGGGACGCAGTATTTT
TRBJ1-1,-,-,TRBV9,CASSSGTGTEAFF,TGTGCCAGCAGCTCCGGGACGGGCACTGAAGCTTTCTTT
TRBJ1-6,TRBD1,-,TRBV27,CASWGAGGNSPLHF,TGTGCCAGCTGGGGGGCAGGGGGTAATTCACCCCTCCACTTT
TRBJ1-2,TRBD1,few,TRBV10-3,CAISEGQGGVGGYTF,TGTGCCATCAGTGAGGGCCAGGGGGGCGTAGGAGGCTACACCTTC
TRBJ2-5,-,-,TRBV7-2,CASSLAAQGRETQYF,TGTGCCAGCAGCTTAGCGGCCCAGGGAAGAGAGACCCAGTACTTC
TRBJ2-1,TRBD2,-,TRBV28,CASSWGGMWNNEQFF,TGTGCCAGCAGTTGGGGAGGGATGTGGAACAATGAGCAGTTCTTC
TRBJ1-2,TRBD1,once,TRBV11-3,CASSSSYRGDYGYTF,TGTGCCAGCAGCTCAAGTTACAGGGGGGACTATGGCTACACCTTC
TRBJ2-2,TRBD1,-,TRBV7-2,CASSLRQGGHGELFF,TGTGCCAGCAGCCTCCGACAGGGGGGGCACGGGGAGCTGTTTTTT
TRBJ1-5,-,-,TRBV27,CASSSRGHGNQPQHF,TGTGCCAGCAGTTCACGGGGGCATGGCAATCAGCCCCAGCATTTT
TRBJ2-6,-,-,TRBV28,CAIQKSSGANVLTF,TGTGCCATCCAAAAGAGCTCTGGGGCCAACGTCCTGACTTTC
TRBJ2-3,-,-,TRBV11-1,CASSFYQLGAGVKDTQYF,TGTGCCAGCAGCTTCTATCAACTGGGAGCAGGGGTGAAAGATACGCAGTATTTT
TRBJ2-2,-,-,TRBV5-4,CASSLGSGELFF,TGTGCCAGCAGCTTGGGGTCCGGGGAGCTGTTTTTT
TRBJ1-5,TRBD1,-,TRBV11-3,CASSLTGDQPQHF,TGTGCCAGCAGCTTAACAGGGGATCAGCCCCAGCATTTT
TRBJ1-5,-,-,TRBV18,CASSPIGDPSSNQPQHF,TGTGCCAGCTCACCAATCGGAGACCCCTCGAGCAATCAGCCCCAGCATTTT
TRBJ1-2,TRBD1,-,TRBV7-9,CASSLGGDSIYGYTF,TGTGCCAGCAGCTTAGGAGGGGACAGCATTTATGGCTACACCTTC
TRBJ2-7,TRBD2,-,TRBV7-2,CASSLQAGPYEQYF,TGTGCCAGCAGCTTACAAGCGGGACCTTACGAGCAGTACTTC
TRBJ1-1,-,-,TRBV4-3,CASSRGQATEAFF,TGCGCCAGCAGCCGAGGGCAGGCCACTGAAGCTTTCTTT
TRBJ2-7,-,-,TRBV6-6,CASTSDGSYEQYF,TGTGCCAGCACCTCGGACGGCTCCTACGAGCAGTACTTC
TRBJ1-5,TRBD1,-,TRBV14,CASSQVRGLDNQPQHF,TGTGCCAGCAGCCAAGTCAGGGGGCTAGACAATCAGCCCCAGCATTTT
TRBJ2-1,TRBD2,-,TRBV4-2,CASSQDSGGYNEQFF,TGTGCCAGCAGCCAAGATAGCGGGGGTTACAATGAGCAGTTCTTC
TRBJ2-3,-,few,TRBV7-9,CASSLSTDTQYF,TGTGCCAGCAGCCTCAGCACAGATACGCAGTATTTT
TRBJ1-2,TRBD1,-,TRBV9,CASTIGTGGESRYGYTF,TGTGCCAGCACCATAGGGACAGGGGGCGAGTCTCGCTATGGCTACACCTTC
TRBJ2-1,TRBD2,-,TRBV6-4,CASSLVSGVGEQFF,TGTGCCAGCAGTCTGGTTAGCGGGGTCGGTGAGCAGTTCTTC
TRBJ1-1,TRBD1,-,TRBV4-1,CASNPLGAGGPNTEAFF,TGCGCCAGCAACCCACTCGGGGCAGGGGGCCCAAACACTGAAGCTTTCTTT
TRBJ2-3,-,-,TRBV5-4,CASSLATLGDTQYF,TGTGCCAGCAGCTTGGCCACTCTAGGTGATACGCAGTATTTT